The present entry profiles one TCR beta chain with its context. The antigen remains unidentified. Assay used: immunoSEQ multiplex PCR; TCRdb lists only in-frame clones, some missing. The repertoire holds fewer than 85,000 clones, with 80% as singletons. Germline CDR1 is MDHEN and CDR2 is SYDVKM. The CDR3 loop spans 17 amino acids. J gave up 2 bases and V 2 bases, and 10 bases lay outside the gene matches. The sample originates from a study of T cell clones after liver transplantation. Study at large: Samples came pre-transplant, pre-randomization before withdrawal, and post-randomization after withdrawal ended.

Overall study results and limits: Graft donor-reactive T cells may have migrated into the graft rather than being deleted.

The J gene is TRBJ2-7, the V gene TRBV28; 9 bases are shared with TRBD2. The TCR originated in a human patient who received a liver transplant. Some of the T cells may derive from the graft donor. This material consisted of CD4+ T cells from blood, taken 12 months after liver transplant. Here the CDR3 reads CASSLGSASGMTYEQYF. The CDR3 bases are TGTGCCAGCAGTTTAGGGTCCGCTAGCGGGATGACCTACGAGCAGTACTTC.